This entry lists 24 T cell receptor delta chains sequenced from one sample in a study of γδ T cells in repeated Plasmodium falciparum infection (dated by TCRdb to the early 2020s). For bulk TCR repertoire analysis, Vgamma9/Vdelta2+ and Vdelta2-negative gammadelta T cell populations were flow-sorted out of peripheral blood mononuclear cells. To prepare the library, multiplex PCR was applied. TCRdb shows the sequencer as Illumina MiSeq. The public reads were reprocessed by TCRdb using CATT, and rows of matching DNA were later combined. For this sample there are some 51,000 delta-chain clones; about 1.9% appear just once. Less than 30% of the sample is taken by the ten largest. Material for sequencing was gamma-delta T cells from blood. These receptors were collected from a pool of human donors (malaria-infected and uninfected, not separated).

A few counts support this clone. Since a far larger clone is one base different, this is likely a read error. This CDR3 is also generated by other DNA sequences in the sample. As DNA, the CDR3 is TGTGCCTTCCCCAGGCTACGTACGGGGGGATACGATGGTAAACTCATCTTT. The encoded protein is CAFPRLRTGGYDGKLIF. The J gene is TRDJ1, the V gene TRDV3; 10 nucleotides line up with TRDD3. TCRdb leaves out the J gene; it was filled in here by matching the DNA to germline. Looked up from germline, CDR1 is TVYSNPD and CDR2 is GDNSRS (reference sequence). The CDR3 spans 17 residues. The junction had 20 bases not matched to a gene; V was cut back by 3 bases and J by 7 bases.

A remark on this clone: The protein held in TCRdb is that of a much larger clone and does not match this DNA's translation at residue 5, likely because of a read error; the protein shown is translated from the DNA. The genes are TRDV1 and TRDJ1; 10 positions agree with TRDD3. TCRdb leaves out the J gene; it was filled in here by matching the DNA to germline. Germline assignment: CDR1 TSWWSYY and CDR2 QGS. The length of the CDR3 is 23 residues. With V trimmed by 4 bases and J by 0 bases, 26 bases remained unmatched. CDR3 DNA sequence: TGTGCTCTTGGGGGATTGCTTCCCGCGCGAGGGAGAGGGGGGATACGCGACACCGATAAACTCATCTTT. Its protein is CALGGLLPARGRGGIRDTDKLIF.

Comments on this clone: The TCRdb protein, from a much larger clone, departs from this DNA's translation at residue 4, likely by read error; the protein shown derives from the DNA. This sequence joins TRDV2 and TRDJ3; D possibly corresponds to TRDD3 (6 bases). The J gene is absent in TCRdb and was assigned here via DNA matching to germline. Germline V gene sequence: CDR1 GEAIGNYY, CDR2 EKD. This CDR3 is built from 20 residues. In nucleotides, the CDR3 is TGTGCCTGTGGCACCGTGGGGGGGGCCCAATCGACCTGGGACACCCGACAGATGTTTTTC. This encodes CACGTVGGAQSTWDTRQMFF.

A word on this clone: This DNA's translation differs at residue 4 from TCRdb's protein, which comes from a much larger clone; a read error is likely, and the protein shown is translated from the DNA. The rearrangement uses TRDV3 and TRDJ1, with 13 bases aligning to TRDD3. The J gene, not given by TCRdb, was assigned here from a germline match of the nucleotide sequence. This CDR3 comprises 16 residues. V gave up 3 bases and J gave up 4 bases; unmatched junction bases: 11. Germline assignment: CDR1 TVYSNPD and CDR2 GDNSRS (reference sequence). The CDR3 protein is CALGPTTGGYDDKLIF. The DNA of the CDR3 is TGTGCCTTAGGTCCTACGACTGGGGGATACGACGATAAACTCATCTTT. The full variable domain, in which reference TRDV3 and TRDJ1 provide the parts outside the CDR3, is CDKVTQSSPDQTVASGSEVVLLCTYDTVYSNPDLFWYRIRPDYSFQFVFYGDNSRSEGADFTQGRFSVKHILTQKAFHLVISPVRTEDSATYYCALGPTTGGYDDKLIFGKGTRVTVEP.

This clone showed up many times. A single base is all that separates this from a far larger clone, so a read error is likely. This CDR3 is also generated by other DNA sequences in the sample. The chain joins TRAV38-2/DV8 to TRDJ1; D is possibly TRDD3 (6 bases). Matching the DNA to germline supplied the J gene, which TCRdb does not give. Germline lookup yields CDR1 TSESDYY and CDR2 QEAYKQQN. The CDR3 runs 20 residues. The chain's CDR3 is CAYRSGTAFRVGDRRDKLIF. CDR3 sequence (DNA): TGTGCCTATAGGAGCGGCACTGCTTTCCGAGTCGGGGATCGCAGGGATAAACTCATCTTT.

The sample holds a few counts of this clone. The TCRdb protein comes from a much larger clone and disagrees with this DNA's translation at residue 19, likely due to a read error; the protein given here is derived from the DNA. Distinct nucleotide sequences in the sample also encode this CDR3. The chain carries TRDV1 and TRDJ2; D perhaps matches TRDD3 (6 bases). The germline CDR1 and CDR2 sequences are TSWWSYY and QGS. This CDR3 is built from 21 residues. CDR3 amino acids: CALGGRLLLFGGPKVTAQPFF. The CDR3 nucleotides are TGTGCTCTTGGGGGTCGACTCCTGCTGTTTGGGGGGCCGAAGGTGACAGCACAACCCTTCTTT.

With respect to this clone: TCRdb's listed protein matches a much larger clone and diverges from this DNA's translation at residue 13, likely through a read error; the protein shown comes from the DNA. V usage is TRDV2 and J usage is TRDJ1; TRDD3 aligns across 7 bases. TCRdb gives no J gene; it was assigned here by matching the DNA to germline. Germline CDR1 GEAIGNYY, CDR2 EKD. The CDR3 is made up of 17 amino acids. In DNA, the CDR3 is TGTGCCTGTGACGCCCTACGCGGACTGGGGTACACCGAGAAACTCATCTTT. Translated: CACDALRGLGYTEKLIF.

There are many counts of this clone. The protein held in TCRdb is that of a much larger clone and does not match this DNA's translation at residue 12, likely because of a read error; the protein shown is translated from the DNA. The chain recombines TRDV2 with TRDJ1; 11 positions agree with TRDD3. In the absence of a J gene in TCRdb, the DNA was matched to germline to assign it here. Germline V gene lookup returns CDR1 GEAIGNYY and CDR2 EKD. The CDR3 consists of 17 residues. V shed 1 base, J shed 3 bases, and the junction held 9 bases outside the gene matches. The CDR3 here is CACDTLGDTSYADKLIF. CDR3 sequence (DNA): TGTGCCTGTGACACTCTGGGGGATACTTCGTACGCCGATAAACTCATCTTT.

This clone was observed a few times. This DNA translates differently at residue 5 from the TCRdb protein, which is that of a much larger clone; a read error is likely, and the protein shown is the DNA's own translation. The chain is built from TRDV2 and TRDJ1; possible D gene TRDD3, 6 bases. Matching the DNA to germline supplied the J gene, which TCRdb does not give. Trimming took 3 bases from V and 2 from J, leaving 18 bases between them. Per germline, CDR1 GEAIGNYY and CDR2 EKD. The CDR3 consists of 16 residues. The CDR3 coding sequence is TGTGCCTGTGACCCCCTTACTGGGAGGTCGACCGATAAACTCATCTTT. It encodes CACDPLTGRSTDKLIF.

A note on this clone: The TCRdb record carries a much larger clone's protein, which differs from this DNA's translation at residue 8; a read error is the likely cause, and the protein listed here is the DNA translation. The chain is built from TRDV1 and TRDJ1; 11 bases match TRDD3. The J gene was missing in TCRdb and was found by matching the end of the DNA to germline. Germline loops: CDR1 TSWWSYY, CDR2 QGS. The CDR3 sequence is 27 residues long. V lost 5 bases and J lost 5; bases outside the gene matches: 43. This chain's CDR3 is CALGRRFTLIDLQYWGISFSPLDKLIF. CDR3 in DNA: TGTGCTCTTGGGCGACGCTTTACCCTCATAGACTTGCAGTACTGGGGGATATCTTTTAGTCCCCTGGATAAACTCATCTTT.

This clone has a handful of counts. TCRdb's protein for this DNA is that of a much larger clone and differs from the translation at residue 10, likely a read error; the protein shown is the DNA translation. The CDR3 bases are TGTGCTCTTGGGGAACCCCCGTTTATCGGCCTTTGGCCTCACTGGGGGACGTACACCGATAAACTCATCTTT. Translation: CALGEPPFIGLWPHWGTYTDKLIF. The chain uses TRDV1 and TRDJ1; 9 nucleotides match TRDD3. TCRdb leaves out the J gene; it was filled in here by matching the DNA to germline. J was trimmed by 0 bases and V by 1 base; bases with no gene match: 27. This CDR3 is built from 24 residues. Per germline, CDR1 TSWWSYY and CDR2 QGS.

Note on this clone: This is likely an artifact of a read error, given a far larger clone one base away. The sample has other DNA sequences that encode this CDR3 too. This chain uses TRDV1 with TRDJ1, with TRDD3 matching 8 bases. The J gene is absent in TCRdb and was assigned here via DNA matching to germline. Germline CDR1 TSWWSYY, CDR2 QGS. Losses at the gene ends were 0 bases for V and 6 bases for J; bases not matched to a gene: 21. CDR3 length equals 20 residues. The CDR3 nucleotides are TGTGCTCTTGGGGAACTAGGAATCCTACGACGGGAGGGGATACAGAATAAACTCATCTTT. This codes for CALGELGILRREGIQNKLIF.

This clone was detected a few times. The TCRdb protein, from a much larger clone, departs from this DNA's translation at residue 4, likely by read error; the protein shown derives from the DNA. The chain is built from TRDV3 and TRDJ2, with 7 bases lining up with TRDD3. The J gene, missing from TCRdb, was assigned here through DNA to germline matching. The CDR3 sequence is 17 residues long. V lost 2 bases and J lost 1; bases outside the gene matches: 13. CDR1 is TVYSNPD, CDR2 GDNSRS, per germline (reference sequence). CDR3 region: CAFGEFNGGFLTAQLFF. Here the CDR3 DNA reads TGTGCCTTTGGAGAGTTTAACGGGGGATTTTTGACAGCACAACTCTTCTTT.

In regard to this clone: For this DNA, TCRdb reports the protein of a much larger clone, which diverges at residue 12, most likely from a read error; the protein presented here is translated directly from the DNA. The V gene corresponds to TRDV1; no J gene was called; the table assigns TRDD3, which was not confirmed against the DNA. Germline lookup yields CDR1 TSWWSYY and CDR2 QGS. The CDR3 length is 14 residues. CDR3 region: CALGGFPFSGKRIF. CDR3 DNA: TGTGCTCTTGGGGGGTTTCCCTTTAGCGGTAAACGCATCTTT.

This clone was detected ten times or more. The protein TCRdb gives is from a much larger clone and does not agree with this DNA's translation at residue 15, likely a read error; the protein shown here comes from the DNA. This chain uses TRDV2 with TRDJ1; 11 bases match TRDD3. CDR3 size: 19 residues. The V gene's germline CDR1 is GEAIGNYY and CDR2 EKD. CDR3: CACDTVSGGYSGYTEKLIF. The CDR3 nucleotides are TGTGCCTGTGACACCGTTTCTGGGGGATACTCCGGGTACACCGAGAAACTCATCTTT.

A few counts support this clone. TCRdb's entry gives the protein of a much larger clone, which mismatches this DNA's translation at residue 14, likely from a read error; the protein reported here is translated from the DNA. The chain has TRDV3 and TRDJ1; 10 bases are shared with TRDD3. V lost 1 base, J lost 3 bases, and 26 bases stayed unmatched. The CDR3 runs to 21 residues. The germline gives CDR1 TVYSNPD, CDR2 GDNSRS (reference sequence). The CDR3 DNA reads as TGTGCCTTTAATTCGCGCCACTTCCACTACTGGGGGATGAGTATCCCCGATAAACTCATCTTT. Its translation: CAFNSRHFHYWGMSIPDKLIF.

This clone was counted a few times. With only one base between it and a far larger clone, this is likely a read error. The same CDR3 is also encoded by other DNA sequences in this sample. The chain recombines TRDV1 with TRDJ3, with 11 bases identical to TRDD3. The CDR3 is 22 amino acids. The junction had 15 bases not matched to a gene; V was cut back by 5 bases and J by 0 bases. Looked up from germline, CDR1 is TSWWSYY and CDR2 is QGS. The CDR3 reads CALGRTWGIRVSSSWDTRQMFF. DNA for the CDR3: TGTGCTCTTGGGCGAACGTGGGGGATACGTGTTTCGAGCTCCTGGGACACCCGACAGATGTTTTTC.

This clone was counted between two and nine times. A far bigger clonotype differs at one base, so this is likely a read error. The same CDR3 is also encoded by other DNA sequences in this sample. This chain links TRDV2 with TRDJ1; TRDD3 aligns across 11 bases. The J gene is not listed in TCRdb, so it was assigned here from a DNA match to germline. Germline V gene data show CDR1 as GEAIGNYY and CDR2 as EKD. The CDR3 is 20 residues long. CDR3 amino acids: CACDTVGGGYGEPYTDKLIF. The CDR3 DNA reads TGTGCCTGTGACACCGTTGGTGGGGGATACGGGGAACCGTACACTGATAAACTCATCTTT.

The sample holds many counts of this clone. TCRdb lists the protein of a much larger clone for this DNA, which differs at residue 3, so this is likely a read error; the protein given here is translated from the DNA itself. V and J are TRDV2 and TRDJ1, with 8 bases matching TRDD3. Assignment of the J gene here rests on matching the DNA to germline, because TCRdb gives none. The CDR3 sequence is 15 residues long. Germline assignment: CDR1 GEAIGNYY and CDR2 EKD. The CDR3, as DNA: TGTGCCCGTGACAGCCTGGGGGACCTCTCCGATAAACTCATCTTT. Its translation is CARDSLGDLSDKLIF.

This clone was recorded at least ten times. This is likely an artifact of a read error, given a far larger clone one base away. Other DNA sequences in the same sample also yield this CDR3. The rearrangement uses TRDV1 and TRDJ1; D unclear. The CDR3 has 13 amino acids. CDR1 is TSWWSYY, CDR2 QGS, per germline. Trimming left V 9 bases short and J 1 base short, with 12 bases between. The DNA of the CDR3 is TGTGCTCTCGTGGCCCTAACCACCGATAAACTCATCTTT. Translation gives CALVALTTDKLIF.

This clone was observed a handful of times. The TCRdb protein comes from a much larger clone and disagrees with this DNA's translation at residue 18, likely due to a read error; the protein given here is derived from the DNA. This chain joins TRDV1 and TRDJ1; 12 nucleotides match TRDD3. Here the J gene was assigned by germline matching of the DNA, as TCRdb has none. V shed 0 bases and J 0 bases; nucleotides not matched to a gene: 26. The CDR3 contains 25 residues. Germline V gives CDR1 TSWWSYY, CDR2 QGS. The CDR3 protein is CALGELALSNWGIQRQRGYTDKLIF. The CDR3 bases are TGTGCTCTTGGGGAACTAGCCCTCTCCAACTGGGGGATACAAAGGCAGAGGGGGTACACCGATAAACTCATCTTT.

This clone was seen a handful of times. A read error is the likely source, as a far larger clone sits one nucleotide away. The same CDR3 can be traced to other DNA sequences in this sample. V gene assignment gives TRDV3, but the J gene was left uncalled. This CDR3 region has 13 residues. The V gene's germline CDR1 is TVYSNPD and CDR2 GDNSRS (reference sequence). In DNA, the CDR3 is TGTGCCTCCTACATGTTTCCTGCCTACAAACTCATTTTT. This gives the protein CASYMFPAYKLIF.

The sample holds a few counts of this clone. TCRdb's listed protein matches a much larger clone and diverges from this DNA's translation at residue 8, likely through a read error; the protein shown comes from the DNA. The CDR3, as DNA: TGTGCCTGTGACACGCTGGGGGGTAACCGGGATAAACTCATCTTT. Translation gives CACDTLGGNRDKLIF. The rearrangement uses TRDV2 and TRDJ1; 7 nucleotides align to TRDD3. Germline CDR1 reads GEAIGNYY; CDR2 reads EKD. Trimming removed 1 base from V and 5 bases from J; junction bases left unmatched: 9. The CDR3 is 15 residues long.

This clone was observed a few times. The protein TCRdb gives is from a much larger clone and does not agree with this DNA's translation at residue 14, likely a read error; the protein shown here comes from the DNA. This chain connects TRDV1 to TRDJ1, with TRDD3 as a possible D gene (6 bases). The J gene was missing in TCRdb and was found by matching the end of the DNA to germline. Germline V gene lookup returns CDR1 TSWWSYY and CDR2 QGS. Between the trimmed V and J ends, which lost 4 bases and 0 bases, there was a span of 36 bases. This CDR3 region has 23 residues. This chain's CDR3 is CALGVIIGEPTRLRDRYTDKLIF. The CDR3 DNA is TGTGCTCTTGGGGTCATCATCGGGGAACCTACTCGACTGAGGGATAGGTACACCGATAAACTCATCTTT.